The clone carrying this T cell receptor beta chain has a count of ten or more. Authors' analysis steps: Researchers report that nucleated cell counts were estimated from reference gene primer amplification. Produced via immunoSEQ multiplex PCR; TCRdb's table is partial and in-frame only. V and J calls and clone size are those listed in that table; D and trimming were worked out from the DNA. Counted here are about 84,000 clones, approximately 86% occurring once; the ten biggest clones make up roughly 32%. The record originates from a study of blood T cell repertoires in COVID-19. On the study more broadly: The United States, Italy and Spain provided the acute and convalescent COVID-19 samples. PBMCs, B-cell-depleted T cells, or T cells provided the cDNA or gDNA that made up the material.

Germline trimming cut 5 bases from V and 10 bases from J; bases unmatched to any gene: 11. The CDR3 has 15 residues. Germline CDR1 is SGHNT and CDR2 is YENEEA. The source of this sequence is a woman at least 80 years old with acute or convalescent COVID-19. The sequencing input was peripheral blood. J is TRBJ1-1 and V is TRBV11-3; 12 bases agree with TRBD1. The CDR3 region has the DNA TGTGCCAGCAGCGCACCGGGACAGGGGGCTACGGGAGCTTTCTTT. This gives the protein CASSAPGQGATGAFF.